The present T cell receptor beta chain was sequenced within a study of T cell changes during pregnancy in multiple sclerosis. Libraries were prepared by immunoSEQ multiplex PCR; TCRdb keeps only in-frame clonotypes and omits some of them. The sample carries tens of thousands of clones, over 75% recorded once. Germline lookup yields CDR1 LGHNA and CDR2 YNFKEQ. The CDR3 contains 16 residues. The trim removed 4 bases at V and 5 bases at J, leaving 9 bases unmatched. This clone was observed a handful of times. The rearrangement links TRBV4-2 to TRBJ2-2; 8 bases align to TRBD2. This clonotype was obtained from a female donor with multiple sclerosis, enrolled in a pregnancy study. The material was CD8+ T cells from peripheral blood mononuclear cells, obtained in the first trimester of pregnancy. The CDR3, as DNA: TGTGCCAGCAGCCCAAGATTTCAGCGGGAGACCGGGGAGCTGTTTTTT. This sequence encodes CASSPRFQRETGELFF.